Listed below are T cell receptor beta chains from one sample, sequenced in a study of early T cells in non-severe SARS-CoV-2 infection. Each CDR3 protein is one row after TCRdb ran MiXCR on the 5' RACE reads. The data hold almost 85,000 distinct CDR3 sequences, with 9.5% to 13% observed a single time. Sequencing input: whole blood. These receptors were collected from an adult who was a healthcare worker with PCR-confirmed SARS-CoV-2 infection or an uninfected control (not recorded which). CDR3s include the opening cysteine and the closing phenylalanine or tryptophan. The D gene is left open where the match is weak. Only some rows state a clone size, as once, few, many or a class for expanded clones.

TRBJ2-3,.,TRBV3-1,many,CASSQSDTQYF,TGTGCCAGCAGCCAAAGCGATACGCAGTATTTT
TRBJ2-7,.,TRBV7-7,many,CASSPQTDHEQYF,TGTGCTAGCAGCCCCCAGACAGACCACGAGCAGTACTTC
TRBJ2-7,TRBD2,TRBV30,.,CAWSVWLAGGLVHEQYF,TGTGCCTGGAGTGTATGGCTAGCGGGAGGTTTGGTCCACGAGCAGTACTTC
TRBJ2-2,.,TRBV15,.,CATSRERGGVRIAGELFF,TGTGCCACCAGCAGAGAGAGGGGTGGTGTCAGGATCGCCGGGGAGCTGTTTTTT
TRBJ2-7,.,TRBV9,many,CASSVGSVGDEQYF,TGTGCCAGCAGCGTAGGGTCAGTCGGAGACGAGCAGTACTTC
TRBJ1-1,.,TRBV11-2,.,CASSLFEGGNTEAFF,TGTGCCAGCAGCTTATTTGAGGGAGGGAACACTGAAGCTTTCTTT
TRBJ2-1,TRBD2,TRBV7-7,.,CASSNGLANEQFF,TGTGCTAGCAGCAACGGACTAGCGAATGAGCAGTTCTTC
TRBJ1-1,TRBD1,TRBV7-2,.,CASSYQGALGAFF,TGTGCCAGCAGTTATCAGGGGGCATTGGGGGCTTTCTTT
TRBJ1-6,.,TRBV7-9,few,CASSTGQTSNSPLHF,TGTGCCAGCAGCACCGGACAGACTAGTAATTCACCCCTCCACTTT
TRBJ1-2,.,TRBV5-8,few,CASSRYGEEYGYTF,TGTGCCAGCAGCCGTTACGGGGAAGAATATGGCTACACCTTC
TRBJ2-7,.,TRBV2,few,CASSIYEQYF,TGTGCCAGCAGTATTTACGAGCAGTACTTC
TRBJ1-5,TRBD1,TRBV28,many,CASSSIDRANQPQHF,TGTGCCAGCAGTTCCATAGACAGGGCAAATCAGCCCCAGCATTTT
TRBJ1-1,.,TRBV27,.,CASSLSPRLRVTEAFF,TGTGCCAGCAGTTTATCCCCCAGGCTGAGGGTCACTGAAGCTTTCTTT
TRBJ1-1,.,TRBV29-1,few,CSVVNSRRAFF,TGCAGCGTCGTAAACAGCCGCAGGGCTTTCTTT
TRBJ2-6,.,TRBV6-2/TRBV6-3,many,CASSLAGARGANVLTF,TGTGCCAGCAGTCTAGCTGGGGCGCGTGGGGCCAACGTCCTGACTTTC
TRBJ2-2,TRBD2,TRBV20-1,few,CSASWLASGRSGELFF,TGCAGTGCTAGTTGGTTGGCTAGCGGGAGAAGCGGGGAGCTGTTTTTT
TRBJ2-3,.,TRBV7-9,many,CASSIAPDTQYF,TGTGCCAGCAGCATCGCACCAGATACGCAGTATTTT
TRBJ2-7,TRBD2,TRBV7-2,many,CASSLGTRGTEQYF,TGTGCCAGCAGCTTAGGGACTAGGGGTACAGAGCAGTACTTC
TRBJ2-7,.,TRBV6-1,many,CASSEAHQDFEQYF,TGTGCCAGCAGTGAAGCGCACCAGGACTTCGAGCAGTACTTC
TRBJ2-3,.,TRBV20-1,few,CSARSGAPDTQYF,TGCAGTGCTAGATCGGGGGCCCCAGATACGCAGTATTTT
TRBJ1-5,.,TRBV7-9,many,CASSLEDTNQPQHF,TGTGCCAGCAGCTTAGAGGACACCAATCAGCCCCAGCATTTT
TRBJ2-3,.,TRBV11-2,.,CASSPGRGQSTDTQYF,TGTGCCAGCAGCCCCGGTCGGGGGCAGAGCACAGATACGCAGTATTTT
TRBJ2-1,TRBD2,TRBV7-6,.,CASSLSWLAGPRGHNEQFF,TGTGCCAGCAGCTTAAGTTGGCTAGCGGGTCCCCGGGGGCACAATGAGCAGTTCTTC
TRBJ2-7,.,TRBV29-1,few,CSVAKTTGPYEQYF,TGCAGCGTTGCTAAGACAACGGGTCCCTACGAGCAGTACTTC
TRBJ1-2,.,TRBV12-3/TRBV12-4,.,CASSLWVGHGYTF,TGTGCCAGCAGTCTTTGGGTAGGGCATGGCTACACCTTC
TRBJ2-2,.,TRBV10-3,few,CAISQHRPGELFF,TGTGCCATCAGCCAGCACCGCCCCGGGGAGCTGTTTTTT
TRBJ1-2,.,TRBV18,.,CASSPRGRDGYTF,TGTGCCAGCTCACCACGAGGGCGGGATGGCTACACCTTC
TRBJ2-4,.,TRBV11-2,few,CASSLEGGENIQYF,TGTGCCAGCAGCTTAGAGGGCGGAGAAAACATTCAGTACTTC
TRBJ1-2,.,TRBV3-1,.,CASSQDGRADYGYTF,TGTGCCAGCAGCCAAGATGGCAGGGCCGACTATGGCTACACCTTC
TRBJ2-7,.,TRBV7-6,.,CASSLGLGAQAEQYF,TGTGCCAGCAGCTTAGGCCTGGGGGCGCAAGCCGAGCAGTACTTC
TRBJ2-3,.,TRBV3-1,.,CASSQDYRGTDTQYF,TGTGCCAGCAGCCAAGATTATCGGGGCACAGATACACAGTATTTT
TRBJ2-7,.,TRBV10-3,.,CAIQGADSSYEQYF,TGTGCCATCCAAGGGGCGGACAGCTCCTACGAGCAGTACTTC
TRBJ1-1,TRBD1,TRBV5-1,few,CASSLNRDRGAFF,TGCGCCAGCAGCTTAAACCGGGACAGAGGGGCTTTCTTT
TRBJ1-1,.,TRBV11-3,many,CASSGSGGATEAFF,TGTGCCAGCAGCGGGTCCGGTGGAGCCACTGAAGCTTTCTTT
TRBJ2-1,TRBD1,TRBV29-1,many,CSVLGQGSYNEQFF,TGCAGCGTTTTGGGACAGGGCAGTTACAATGAGCAGTTCTTC